The 30 T cell receptor beta chains below come from one sample, sequenced in a study of T cells in Graves' hyperthyroidism and ophthalmopathy. TCR beta CDR3 sequences were amplified from RNA transcripts. The TCR CDR3 first-round RT-PCR relied on the HTBI primer set. Each CDR3 protein gets one entry after TCRdb re-called the multiplex PCR reads with MiXCR. The top ten clones hold 10% of a sample with 650,000 to 750,000 distinct CDR3 sequences, 12% to 15% of them seen once. What was sequenced was blood. All receptors come from a woman aged 18-35 years with Graves' hyperthyroidism.

The table lists this clonotype with a count of one. This chain connects TRBV7-8 to TRBJ2-3; tentative D call: TRBD2 (5 bases). This CDR3 contains 15 residues. CDR1 and CDR2 (germline): SGHVS, FQNEAQ. Between the trimmed V and J ends, which lost 5 bases and 3 bases, there was a span of 15 bases. The CDR3 region has the DNA TGTGCCAGCAGCCCTCCGTTCGGGGAGACAGATACGCAGTATTTT. It specifies CASSPPFGETDTQYF.

This clonotype was seen only a few times. This sequence joins TRBV6-5 and TRBJ2-3; D possibly matches TRBD1 or TRBD2 (5 bases each). The CDR3 is made up of 15 amino acids. Trimming removed 2 bases at V and 1 base at J, with 10 bases between. Germline CDR1 MNHEY, CDR2 SVGAGI. Written as DNA, the CDR3 is TGTGCCAGCAGTTACAGCGGACACGGCACAGATACGCAGTATTTT. This encodes CASSYSGHGTDTQYF.

This clonotype was seen ten or more times. The V and J genes are TRBV28 and TRBJ2-7; possible D gene TRBD1, 6 bases. The CDR3 totals 15 residues. V lost 3 bases and J lost 4, with 16 bases in between. Germline lookup yields CDR1 MDHEN and CDR2 SYDVKM. CDR3 in DNA: TGTGCCAGCAGTTTGAGGGGGTACAGGGCTTACGAGCAGTACTTC. It yields the protein CASSLRGYRAYEQYF.

There are many counts of this clonotype. The chain recombines TRBV11-2 with TRBJ1-1; unclear D gene. Between the trimmed V and J ends, which lost 1 base and 1 base, there was a span of 13 bases. Germline CDR1 is SGHAT and CDR2 is FQNNGV. The CDR3 consists of 16 residues. The CDR3 sequence is CASSLVRRPENTEAFF. Here the CDR3 DNA reads TGTGCCAGCAGCTTAGTCCGGCGACCGGAGAACACTGAAGCTTTCTTT.

In its sample, this clonotype was seen many times. The rearrangement links TRBV28 to TRBJ1-1; D may be TRBD1 (6 bases). The CDR3 is made up of 14 amino acids. Germline-derived CDR1 and CDR2 are MDHEN and SYDVKM. The V end was cut by 6 bases, the J end by 0 bases, with 11 bases between. CDR3 bases: TGTGCCAGCAGCATACAGGGTCTGAACACTGAAGCTTTCTTT. Amino acids: CASSIQGLNTEAFF.

The J gene is TRBJ2-3, the V gene TRBV13; no clear D. Deletions cut 4 bases from V and 6 bases from J, with 17 bases between. Germline CDR1 is PRHDT and CDR2 is FYEKMQ (reference sequence). The CDR3 is 15 amino acids. For the CDR3, the DNA is TGTGCCAGCAGCTCAACCGCCTCGACGGGCGATACGCAGTATTTT. Translated, it gives CASSSTASTGDTQYF.

This clonotype has only a few counts. Sequence at one end of the junction differs from germline and may be a read error. V usage is TRBV7-2 and J usage is TRBJ2-1, with 9 positions matching TRBD2. This CDR3 contains 16 residues. CDR1 is SGHTA, CDR2 FQGNSA, per germline. The CDR3 sequence is CASTIPAGGSYNEQLF. The CDR3, as DNA: TGTGCCAGCACGATCCCAGCGGGAGGTTCCTACAATGAGCAGCTCTTC. Combining the CDR3 with reference TRBV7-2 and TRBJ2-1 gives the whole variable domain GAGVSQSPSNKVTEKGKDVELRCDPISGHTALYWYRQSLGQGLEFLIYFQGNSAPDKSGLPSDRFSAERTGGSVSTLTIQRTQQEDSAVYLCASTIPAGGSYNEQLFGPGTRLTVL.

This clonotype has ten or more counts. The rearrangement joins TRBV11-2 to TRBJ2-1; 8 positions agree with TRBD2. The junction had 12 bases not matched to a gene; V was cut back by 5 bases and J by 0 bases. This CDR3 is 18 amino acids long. Germline lookup yields CDR1 SGHAT and CDR2 FQNNGV. The CDR3: CASSHKLSGGSSYNEQFF. For the CDR3, the DNA is TGTGCCAGCAGCCACAAACTCTCGGGAGGGAGCTCCTACAATGAGCAGTTCTTC. The complete variable domain, with remaining parts taken from reference TRBV11-2 and TRBJ2-1, reads EAGVAQSPRYKIIEKRQSVAFWCNPISGHATLYWYQQILGQGPKLLIQFQNNGVVDDSQLPKDRFSAERLKGVDSTLKIQPAKLEDSAVYLCASSHKLSGGSSYNEQFFGPGTRLTVL.

The chain is built from TRBV14 and TRBJ2-3; D is uncertain. Deletions cut 0 bases from V and 4 bases from J, with 5 bases between. The CDR3 covers 13 residues. CDR1 and CDR2 from the germline V gene are SGHDN and FVKESK. This CDR3 is CASSQEAPDTQYF. The CDR3 coding sequence is TGTGCCAGCAGCCAAGAAGCCCCAGATACGCAGTATTTT. The whole variable domain, remainder taken from reference TRBV14 and TRBJ2-3, is EAGVTQFPSHSVIEKGQTVTLRCDPISGHDNLYWYRRVMGKEIKFLLHFVKESKQDESGMPNNRFLAERTGGTYSTLKVQPAELEDSGVYFCASSQEAPDTQYFGPGTRLTVL.

V and J are TRBV15 and TRBJ2-5; D is unclear. There are 14 residues in the CDR3. V was clipped by 0 bases and J by 1 base, with 6 bases between them. The V gene's germline CDR1 is LNHNV and CDR2 YYDKDF (reference sequence). As DNA, the CDR3 is TGTGCCACCAGCAGAGAGCTGACCCAAGAGACCCAGTACTTC. Translating gives CATSRELTQETQYF.

This clonotype has just a few counts. V usage is TRBV2 and J usage is TRBJ2-1, with D unresolved. Germline lookup yields CDR1 SNHLY and CDR2 FYNNEI. The CDR3 is 12 amino acids. Deletions cut 8 bases from V and 6 bases from J, with 11 bases between. In nucleotides, the CDR3 is TGTGCCAGCGAGATCCAGCCCAATGAGCAGTTCTTC. Encoded protein: CASEIQPNEQFF.

The CDR3 region has the DNA TGTGCCAGCAATTTTATAGCGGGGGCCACTGAAGCTTTCTTT. This translates into CASNFIAGATEAFF. This chain joins TRBV27 and TRBJ1-1; TRBD1 is a possible D gene (6 bases). The germline V gene has CDR1 MNHEY and CDR2 SMNVEV (reference sequence). Trimming cost V 7 bases and J 4 bases, with 16 bases left between them. The CDR3 totals 14 residues.

This clonotype showed up many times. As DNA, the CDR3 is TGTGCCATCAGTGAGTCGGGACAGCAAGAGACCCAGTACTTC. Its protein is CAISESGQQETQYF. The chain couples TRBV10-3 to TRBJ2-5, with 7 bases lining up with TRBD1. Germline CDR1 reads ENHRY; CDR2 reads SYGVKD. With 0 bases clipped from V and 2 bases from J, the junction kept 0 bases outside the gene matches. There are 14 residues in the CDR3.

This clonotype was seen only a few times. The chain links TRBV20-1 to TRBJ2-7; 11 bases map to TRBD1. The CDR3 is 14 amino acids. CDR1 is DFQATT, CDR2 SNEGSKA, per germline (reference sequence). J was trimmed by 3 bases and V by 6 bases; bases with no gene match: 7. The CDR3 loop reads CSATRTGGHYEQYF. In DNA, the CDR3 is TGCAGTGCGACCCGGACAGGGGGCCACTACGAGCAGTACTTC.

This clonotype showed up many times. At one end, the junction sequence differs from germline, possibly due to a read error. The J gene is TRBJ2-2, the V gene TRBV5-1, with D perhaps TRBD2 (5 bases). CDR3 size: 13 residues. From germline, CDR1 is SGHRS and CDR2 YFSETQ. The CDR3 here is CASSLVGAGELFF. In DNA, the CDR3 is TGTGCCAGCAGCTTAGTCGGGGCCGGGGAGCTGTTTTTT. Together with reference TRBV5-1 and TRBJ2-2, the CDR3 gives the full variable domain: KAGVTQTPRYLIKTRGQQVTLSCSPISGHRSVSWYQQTPGQGLQFLFEYFSETQRNKGNFPGRFSGRQFSNSRSEMNVSTLELGDSALYLCASSLVGAGELFFGEGSRLTVL.

The rearrangement uses TRBV20-1 and TRBJ2-3; 7 bases map to TRBD2. The CDR3 is made up of 14 amino acids. Germline CDR1 DFQATT, CDR2 SNEGSKA (reference sequence). Trimming took 0 bases from V and 4 from J; bases not matched to a gene: 4. Here the CDR3 reads CSARDPAGADTQYF. The CDR3 nucleotides are TGCAGTGCTAGAGATCCGGCGGGAGCAGATACGCAGTATTTT.

The sample holds a few counts of this clonotype. The gene calls are TRBV12-3 or TRBV12-4 and TRBJ1-5, with 7 bases identical to TRBD1. The CDR3 is 16 residues long. Trimming took 4 bases from V and 3 from J; bases not matched to a gene: 9. The CDR3 nucleotides are TGTGCCAGCAGTTCCGGACAGGAGAGCTTCAATCAGCCCCAGCATTTT. It translates to CASSSGQESFNQPQHF.

This clonotype appeared many times. The rearrangement uses TRBV20-1 and TRBJ1-6; D is perhaps TRBD1 (5 bases). V lost 2 bases, J lost 7 bases, and 12 bases lay in between. The germline CDR1 and CDR2 sequences are DFQATT and SNEGSKA (reference sequence). The CDR3 spans 14 residues. CDR3 region: CSARYGGMNSPLHF. As DNA, the CDR3 is TGCAGTGCTAGATATGGGGGTATGAATTCACCCCTCCACTTT.

This sequence joins TRBV20-1 and TRBJ1-5; perhaps TRBD1 as D (6 bases). This CDR3 region has 14 residues. V dropped 3 bases and J dropped 9 bases, with 18 bases sitting between them. In germline, CDR1 is DFQATT, CDR2 SNEGSKA (reference sequence). The CDR3 reads CSASRGHLVAPQHF. In DNA form, the CDR3 reads TGCAGTGCTAGTAGGGGACATTTGGTTGCGCCCCAGCATTTT.

This clonotype showed up just once. A much larger clone differs from this one at a single base, so this may be a read error. The DNA for the CDR3 is TGTGCCAGCAAGCCCCGGGACCATAGGGGGGAGACCCAGTACTTC. Amino acid sequence: CASKPRDHRGETQYF. The chain links TRBV3-1 to TRBJ2-5, with D perhaps TRBD1 (6 bases). The CDR3 sequence is 15 residues long. Per the germline V gene, CDR1 is LGHDT and CDR2 is YNNKEL (reference sequence). V was cut by 7 bases and J by 5 bases, with 20 bases left in between.

This clonotype was detected many times. The V and J genes are TRBV20-1 and TRBJ2-7; weak D call: TRBD1 (6 bases). V was cut by 0 bases and J by 0 bases, with 9 bases left in between. The CDR3 is 14 amino acids. Germline assignment: CDR1 DFQATT and CDR2 SNEGSKA (reference sequence). CDR3 residues: CSARDGQFSYEQYF. The CDR3 DNA sequence: TGCAGTGCTAGAGATGGACAGTTCTCCTACGAGCAGTACTTC.

The chain uses TRBV20-1 and TRBJ2-3; D call uncertain. The DNA end favors TRBJ1-5, so the J call may be wrong. Per the germline V gene, CDR1 is DFQATT and CDR2 is SNEGSKA (reference sequence). The length of the CDR3 is 15 residues. DNA for the CDR3: TGCAGTGCAACCTCAATAAGGGTTGACACAGATACGCAGCATTTT. Translating gives CSATSIRVDTDTQHF.

The chain carries TRBV5-1 and TRBJ1-3; D perhaps matches TRBD1 (5 bases). The CDR3 runs 16 residues. V gave up 1 base and J gave up 2 bases, with 13 bases separating them. The germline V gene encodes CDR1 SGHRS and CDR2 YFSETQ. This CDR3 is CASSLSGGFAGNTIYF. The CDR3 bases are TGCGCCAGCAGCTTGTCCGGGGGATTTGCTGGAAACACCATATATTTT.

Notes on this clonotype: It is likely a read error, because the conserved phenylalanine at the end of the CDR3 is missing. This chain joins TRBV4-1 and TRBJ2-1; 7 nucleotides match TRBD2. The germline gives CDR1 MGHRA, CDR2 YSYEKL. This CDR3 has 15 amino acids. V lost 7 bases, J lost 0 bases, and 6 bases stayed unmatched. The chain's CDR3 is CASKGGSYSYNEQFS. The CDR3 nucleotides are TGCGCCAGCAAAGGCGGGAGTTACTCCTACAATGAGCAGTTCTCC.

In this sample, this clonotype turned up many times. The gene calls are TRBV18 and TRBJ2-2; unclear D gene. The CDR3 has 14 amino acids. Trimming pared 2 bases from V and 2 bases from J, leaving 6 bases between. The V gene's germline CDR1 is KGHSH and CDR2 LQKENI. CDR3 loop: CASSPVRNTGELFF. CDR3 sequence (DNA): TGTGCCAGCTCACCAGTCAGAAACACCGGGGAGCTGTTTTTT.

The chain is built from TRBV7-9 and TRBJ2-5; D is perhaps TRBD2 (5 bases). CDR3 length: 15 amino acids. Germline V gives CDR1 SEHNR, CDR2 FQNEAQ (reference sequence). Trimming took off 4 bases at V and 5 bases at J, with 17 bases between the two ends. The CDR3 DNA sequence: TGTGCCAGCAGCTCTCTGCTGGGGAGAGTGGAGACCCAGTACTTC. This gives the protein CASSSLLGRVETQYF.

This clonotype was counted ten times or more. V usage is TRBV28 and J usage is TRBJ1-1; 10 positions agree with TRBD1. The CDR3 loop spans 15 amino acids. CDR1 MDHEN and CDR2 SYDVKM come from the germline V gene. V was clipped by 5 bases and J by 13 bases; unmatched bases: 16. The CDR3 region is CASSARDRGLEVFFF. CDR3 DNA: TGTGCCAGCAGTGCCCGGGACAGGGGCCTTGAAGTGTTTTTCTTT.

The gene calls are TRBV28 and TRBJ1-1; TRBD1 matches 7 bases. The CDR3 runs 13 residues. Germline CDR1 and CDR2: MDHEN and SYDVKM. V lost 6 bases, J lost 6 bases, and 7 bases stayed unmatched. The chain's CDR3 is CASRRQGESEAFF. The CDR3 DNA reads TGTGCCAGCAGACGACAGGGCGAATCTGAAGCTTTCTTT.

There are many counts of this clonotype. One end of the junction is discordant with germline, which a read error may explain. The chain recombines TRBV11-1 with TRBJ2-1, with no clear D. From germline, CDR1 is SGHAT and CDR2 FQDESV (reference sequence). The length of the CDR3 is 15 residues. The CDR3, as DNA: TGTGCCAGCAGCTTAGCGCCTAGTCCCTACGATGAGCAGTTCTTC. It codes for CASSLAPSPYDEQFF.

Here the CDR3 reads CATSDPEGSLTGELFF. CDR3 DNA: TGTGCCACCAGTGACCCGGAGGGGTCCCTCACCGGGGAGCTGTTTTTT. The rearrangement joins TRBV24-1 to TRBJ2-2; D is perhaps TRBD2 (6 bases). Germline values: CDR1 KGHDR, CDR2 SFDVKD. The CDR3 length is 16 residues. V lost 4 bases and J lost 4, with 15 bases in between.